Presented here are 26 T cell receptor beta chains from one specimen sequenced in a study of naive and memory T cell subsets (dated 2017 in TCRdb). Study-wide conclusions, independent of this receptor: Naive repertoires, especially CD8, contained a few larger clonotypes, possibly memory cells re-expressing CD45RA.

Library preparation used UMI-ligation and nested PCR. Data came from an Illumina MiSeq. The beta constant-region primer consisted of an equimolar mixture of two oligonucleotides that together covered TRBC1 and TRBC2. Four rounds of PCR were used to amplify ligated cDNA, with nested alpha and beta constant-region primers being used together with the SP2 primer. TCRdb reprocessed the public reads (quality trimming at Q25 with fastp, clone calling with MiXCR) and kept in-frame beta chains. Every distinct CDR3 protein forms one entry, paired with its most common genes and DNA. The sample table shows around 160,000 distinct CDR3 sequences, and approximately 22% are seen once. Clones ranked in the top ten supply 0.085% to 0.11% of the sample. These TCRs' antigens remain unknown. The sample consisted of naive CD4+ T cells from blood. The sample's cell subset or site label, in plain terms: naive T cells, CD45RA high CD27+. The receptors were gathered from a human donor in good health.

The J gene is TRBJ2-1, the V gene TRBV6-6, with no clear D. This CDR3 is built from 13 residues. The germline V and J ends were trimmed by 2 bases and 8 bases, with 10 bases remaining between them. CDR1 and CDR2 from the germline V gene are MNHNY and SVGAGI (reference sequence). Here the CDR3 reads CASSYKFADEQFF. DNA for the CDR3: TGTGCCAGCAGTTACAAGTTTGCCGATGAGCAGTTCTTC.

The chain carries TRBV5-1 and TRBJ1-2; weak D call: TRBD1 (5 bases). The CDR3 spans 16 residues. The germline CDR1 and CDR2 sequences are SGHRS and YFSETQ. Trimming stripped 2 bases from V and 7 bases from J, with 21 bases between. The CDR3 bases are TGCGCCAGCAGCTTCCCGGGGGGTGTACAGTCCGGTGGCTACACCTTC. Protein: CASSFPGGVQSGGYTF.

This chain uses TRBV3-1 with TRBJ2-1; 7 nucleotides agree with TRBD1. The germline CDR1 and CDR2 sequences are LGHDT and YNNKEL (reference sequence). The CDR3 is 14 amino acids. V gave up 5 bases and J gave up 4 bases; unmatched junction bases: 5. The CDR3 bases are TGTGCCAGCAGCTCCTGGACAGGTTACAATGAGCAGTTCTTC. Protein sequence: CASSSWTGYNEQFF.

This chain links TRBV7-6 with TRBJ2-1; 13 bases are shared with TRBD2. The CDR3 is made up of 21 amino acids. After removal of 0 bases from V and 6 bases from J, the junction contained 17 bases not matched to a gene. The germline gives CDR1 SGHVS, CDR2 FNYEAQ. The CDR3 region is CASSLAWRTSGSLGPSNEQFF. DNA for the CDR3: TGTGCCAGCAGCTTAGCGTGGCGGACTAGCGGGAGTCTGGGGCCGTCCAATGAGCAGTTCTTC.

The table lists this clonotype with a few counts. This sequence joins TRBV20-1 and TRBJ1-5, with TRBD1 as a possible D gene (5 bases). From germline, CDR1 is DFQATT and CDR2 SNEGSKA (reference sequence). The CDR3 covers 16 residues. The V and J ends lost 0 bases and 0 bases respectively, with 12 bases between them. CDR3 in amino acids: CSARDGRASSNQPQHF. The DNA for the CDR3 is TGCAGTGCTAGAGATGGCAGGGCATCTAGCAATCAGCCCCAGCATTTT.

This clonotype showed up just a few times. The chain recombines TRBV6-5 with TRBJ2-3; 9 bases are a match to TRBD1. Germline V gene lookup returns CDR1 MNHEY and CDR2 SVGAGI. The CDR3 loop spans 17 amino acids. Trimming at V came to 5 bases and at J to 4 bases, leaving 13 bases not matched to a gene. Written as DNA, the CDR3 is TGTGCCAGCAGTCCCCCCTCGGGGACAGGGCTCGCAGATACGCAGTATTTT. Protein sequence: CASSPPSGTGLADTQYF.

Turning to this clonotype: One junction end disagrees with the germline gene, perhaps due to a read error. V usage is TRBV5-1 and J usage is TRBJ2-7, with D perhaps matching TRBD2 (6 bases). The germline CDR1 and CDR2 sequences are SGHRS and YFSETQ. This CDR3 has 13 residues. Written as DNA, the CDR3 is TGCGCCAGCAGCTTGGCCCCCCAGCGGGCTTCCCACTTC. Translating gives CASSLAPQRASHF.

The rearrangement uses TRBV24-1 and TRBJ2-7; possibly TRBD1 for D (5 bases). The CDR3 sequence is 11 residues long. CDR1 and CDR2 (germline): KGHDR, SFDVKD. Trimming cost V 9 bases and J 10 bases, with 15 bases left between them. The CDR3 loop reads CATFRGATQYF. CDR3 DNA: TGTGCCACCTTCCGTGGGGCAACCCAGTACTTC.

This chain joins TRBV7-9 and TRBJ1-1, with TRBD1 as a possible D gene (6 bases). The V end was cut by 1 base, the J end by 6 bases, with 12 bases between. The CDR3 consists of 14 residues. CDR1 and CDR2 (germline): SEHNR, FQNEAQ (reference sequence). CDR3 sequence: CASSLDQGRAEAFF. The CDR3 nucleotides are TGTGCCAGCAGCTTAGATCAGGGGAGGGCTGAAGCTTTCTTT.

The chain links TRBV5-1 to TRBJ2-5; D not certain. Trimming stripped 1 base from V and 3 bases from J, with 10 bases between. Per the germline V gene, CDR1 is SGHRS and CDR2 is YFSETQ. CDR3 length equals 14 residues. This chain's CDR3 is CASSLFADKETQYF. The CDR3 DNA sequence: TGCGCCAGCAGCTTGTTCGCGGATAAAGAGACCCAGTACTTC.

As regards this clonotype: The CDR3 does not close with the conserved phenylalanine or tryptophan, likely indicating a read error. V is TRBV20-1 and J is TRBJ2-3; 11 bases fit TRBD2. The CDR3 is made up of 14 amino acids. CDR1 and CDR2 from the germline V gene are DFQATT and SNEGSKA (reference sequence). Trimming took 5 bases from V and 3 from J; bases not matched to a gene: 4. The CDR3 nucleotides read TGCAGTGCTCAGGGACTAGCGGTAACAGATACGCAGTATTAT. Protein: CSAQGLAVTDTQYY.

This chain joins TRBV6-5 and TRBJ2-5, with D possibly matching TRBD2 (6 bases). The CDR3 is 11 amino acids. Trimming removed 6 bases at V and 7 bases at J, with 9 bases between. CDR1 and CDR2 (germline): MNHEY, SVGAGI. The chain's CDR3 is CASRTGGTQYF. In nucleotides, the CDR3 is TGTGCCAGCAGGACCGGGGGGACCCAGTACTTC.

The chain uses TRBV19 and TRBJ1-1; D is unclear. The CDR3 has 14 residues. V gave up 7 bases and J gave up 1 base, with 13 bases separating them. The germline V gene has CDR1 LNHDA and CDR2 SQIVND (reference sequence). The CDR3 nucleotides read TGTGCCAGTACGGGGAGGAGCTCGAACACTGAAGCTTTCTTT. Residues: CASTGRSSNTEAFF.

This clonotype was seen a handful of times. The chain employs TRBV20-1 and TRBJ2-7; TRBD1 is a possible D gene (5 bases). Germline V gene sequence: CDR1 DFQATT, CDR2 SNEGSKA (reference sequence). Trimming took 2 bases from V and 0 from J, leaving 8 bases between them. The CDR3 spans 13 residues. CDR3 nucleotide sequence: TGCAGTGCTAGACAGGGATTCTCCTACGAGCAGTACTTC. It translates to CSARQGFSYEQYF.

This clonotype showed up many times. The V and J genes are TRBV7-2 and TRBJ2-5; D possibly corresponds to TRBD1 (5 bases). The germline V gene encodes CDR1 SGHTA and CDR2 FQGNSA. V was trimmed by 1 base and J by 3 bases, leaving 6 bases between them. This CDR3 has 13 amino acids. CDR3 region: CASSLGQKETQYF. The CDR3 DNA reads as TGTGCCAGCAGCTTAGGACAGAAAGAGACCCAGTACTTC.

This chain uses TRBV10-3 with TRBJ1-3, with 9 bases that match TRBD1. V lost 2 bases to trimming and J lost 2 bases; unmatched junction nucleotides: 4. From germline, CDR1 is ENHRY and CDR2 SYGVKD. The CDR3 consists of 16 residues. CDR3 sequence (DNA): TGTGCCATCAGTGAGACAGGGGGCTTAACTGGAAACACCATATATTTT. Residues: CAISETGGLTGNTIYF.

This clonotype was counted a few times. V usage is TRBV19 and J usage is TRBJ1-6; 8 positions agree with TRBD1. Germline CDR1 reads LNHDA; CDR2 reads SQIVND (reference sequence). V lost 6 bases, J lost 8 bases, and 12 bases stayed unmatched. The CDR3 has 16 residues. The CDR3 sequence is CASRLLETGAHSPLHF. The CDR3, as DNA: TGTGCCAGTAGACTCCTCGAGACAGGGGCCCATTCACCCCTCCACTTT.

The V and J genes are TRBV6-1 and TRBJ1-2; no reliable D call. With 8 bases removed from V and 0 bases from J, the gap between germline ends came to 19 bases. This CDR3 has 16 amino acids. CDR1 and CDR2 (germline): MNHNS, SASEGT. The CDR3 loop is CASYLAIQLANYGYTF. In DNA form, the CDR3 reads TGTGCCAGCTATTTGGCGATCCAACTTGCTAACTATGGCTACACCTTC.

The V call is TRBV12-5, the J call TRBJ1-1; 9 nucleotides align to TRBD1. The ends lost 3 bases at V and 0 bases at J; junction bases unmatched: 5. CDR1 is LGHNT and CDR2 is FRNRAP in the germline V gene. The CDR3 consists of 16 residues. CDR3 nucleotides: TGTGCTAGTGGTTTTAAGGGGACAGGGATGAACACTGAAGCTTTCTTT. Amino acids: CASGFKGTGMNTEAFF.

This clonotype has just a few counts. The V gene is TRBV5-1, the J gene TRBJ2-7; tentatively, D is TRBD1 (8 bases). The germline V gene has CDR1 SGHRS and CDR2 YFSETQ. V lost 4 bases and J lost 3, with 35 bases in between. The CDR3 extends over 21 amino acids. This CDR3 is CASSGFPLSGGHRDRRYEQYF. The CDR3 nucleotides are TGCGCCAGCAGCGGCTTCCCCCTCTCGGGGGGCCACCGGGACAGGCGCTACGAGCAGTACTTC. Full variable domain (rest looked up from reference TRBV5-1 and TRBJ2-7): KAGVTQTPRYLIKTRGQQVTLSCSPISGHRSVSWYQQTPGQGLQFLFEYFSETQRNKGNFPGRFSGRQFSNSRSEMNVSTLELGDSALYLCASSGFPLSGGHRDRRYEQYFGPGTRLTVT.

This clonotype was detected many times. The chain is built from TRBV20-1 and TRBJ2-7, with 9 bases identical to TRBD2. The J segment lost 2 bases and the V segment lost 5 bases, leaving 10 bases of the junction unmatched. The germline V gene has CDR1 DFQATT and CDR2 SNEGSKA (reference sequence). CDR3 size: 15 residues. CDR3 in amino acids: CSALSGTSRTYEQYF. CDR3 coding DNA: TGCAGTGCTTTATCCGGGACTAGCCGCACCTACGAGCAGTACTTC.

The J gene is TRBJ1-4, the V gene TRBV5-1; D gene unclear. Germline-derived CDR1 and CDR2 are SGHRS and YFSETQ. V dropped 0 bases and J dropped 4 bases, with 13 bases sitting between them. This CDR3 has 16 residues. The CDR3 is CASSLARLVGNEKLFF. The CDR3, as DNA: TGCGCCAGCAGCTTGGCCCGATTAGTGGGTAATGAAAAACTGTTTTTT.

In this sample, this clonotype turned up a few times. J is TRBJ1-2 and V is TRBV20-1, with D maybe TRBD1 (6 bases). Trimming pared 2 bases from V and 7 bases from J, leaving 11 bases between. Germline V gene lookup returns CDR1 DFQATT and CDR2 SNEGSKA (reference sequence). The length of the CDR3 is 12 residues. CDR3 coding DNA: TGCAGTGCTAGAAGACAGGCGTCTGGCTACACCTTC. Translation gives CSARRQASGYTF.

This clonotype was found many times. This chain joins TRBV14 and TRBJ2-7, with TRBD1 matching over 7 bases. Germline V lookup: CDR1 SGHDN, CDR2 FVKESK. After removal of 1 base from V and 3 bases from J, the junction contained 3 bases not matched to a gene. This CDR3 is built from 14 residues. In DNA, the CDR3 is TGTGCCAGCAGCCAAGGGGACAGATACTACGAGCAGTACTTC. This sequence encodes CASSQGDRYYEQYF.

The chain employs TRBV7-2 and TRBJ1-1; D ambiguous. V was trimmed by 1 base and J by 1 base, leaving 7 bases between them. Germline-derived CDR1 and CDR2 are SGHTA and FQGNSA. The CDR3 is 14 amino acids. Here the CDR3 DNA reads TGTGCCAGCAGCTTAGGACCTGCGAACACTGAAGCTTTCTTT. Translated, it gives CASSLGPANTEAFF.

V gene TRBV5-1 combines with J gene TRBJ2-2, with D tentatively TRBD1 (5 bases). V was clipped by 6 bases and J by 6 bases, with 9 bases between them. Germline V gene data show CDR1 as SGHRS and CDR2 as YFSETQ. The CDR3 totals 12 residues. The CDR3, as DNA: TGCGCCAGCACTCGCAGGGCCGGGGAGCTGTTTTTT. As protein: CASTRRAGELFF.